The rows below give T cell receptor beta chains drawn from one sample of a study of human T cells and chemical hapten exposure. MiXCR, applied by TCRdb to the RACE reads, yields one record per CDR3 protein. The top ten clones hold around 8% of a sample with approximately 370,000 distinct CDR3 sequences, roughly 6% of them seen once. The input for sequencing was whole blood, taken in connection with sensitization to the hapten diphenylcyclopropenone (DPC). These receptors were taken from a woman aged 18-35 years with alopecia areata. Some clones in this sample may be carry-over from other donors' samples. The CDR3 runs from the conserved cysteine through the conserved F or W. A D gene is named only where the DNA matches it firmly. Size is stated for part of the rows, as once, few or many counts, or as a class when the clone is expanded.

v_gene	j_gene	abundance	d_gene	CDR3nt	CDR3aa
TRBV14	TRBJ2-1	.	TRBD2	TGTGCCAGCAGCCTTCCGGGGGGTGGTAATGAGCAGTTCTTC	CASSLPGGGNEQFF
TRBV15	TRBJ1-1	many	TRBD1	TGTGCCACCAGCAGAGGAGGGACAGGGAACACTGAAGCTTTCTTT	CATSRGGTGNTEAFF
TRBV5-4	TRBJ2-3	many	TRBD1	TGTGCCAGCAGCTTGGGACAGGGTCACCCCACAGATACGCAGTATTTT	CASSLGQGHPTDTQYF
TRBV7-2	TRBJ2-3	.	.	TGTGCCAGCACTAAAAGGGGGGGCAGCACAGATACGCAGTATTTT	CASTKRGGSTDTQYF
TRBV11-2	TRBJ2-5	.	.	TGTGCCAGCAGCTTAGGACAAAATGAAGAGACCCAGTACTTC	CASSLGQNEETQYF
TRBV27	TRBJ1-1	many	.	TGTGCCAGCAGTTTAGGGGGTAGGACTGAAGCTTTCTTT	CASSLGGRTEAFF
TRBV12-3/TRBV12-4	TRBJ2-5	few	.	TGTGCCAGCAGTTTCTGGGGGCGGAGAGAGACCCAGTACTTC	CASSFWGRRETQYF
TRBV7-9	TRBJ2-6	many	.	TGTGCCAGCACCCCTAGCCAGGGTCGTCGCTCTGGGGCCAACGTCCTGACTTTC	CASTPSQGRRSGANVLTF
TRBV20-1	TRBJ1-1	few	.	TGCAGTGCTCCAGCGACAGGAGCCAACACTGAAGCTTTCTTT	CSAPATGANTEAFF
TRBV12-3/TRBV12-4	TRBJ1-3	.	.	TGTGCCAGCTCCCCGGGACACACCATATATTTT	CASSPGHTIYF
TRBV2	TRBJ2-2	.	TRBD1	TGTGCCAGCAGTCCCGACAGGGGTCGCACCGGGGAGCTGTTTTTT	CASSPDRGRTGELFF
TRBV20-1	TRBJ1-1	.	.	TGCAGTGCTCCCCGCGGCACCCTGAACACTGAAGCTTTCTTT	CSAPRGTLNTEAFF
TRBV12-3/TRBV12-4	TRBJ2-2	many	TRBD1	TGTGCCAGCAGCCACAGGGGGAGCAACACCGGGGAGCTGTTTTTT	CASSHRGSNTGELFF
TRBV7-2	TRBJ2-3	.	TRBD2	TGTGCCAGCAGCCCCCGGGGTGGTGGCGGGGGTCTAACAGATACGCAGTATTTT	CASSPRGGGGGLTDTQYF
TRBV27	TRBJ2-7	.	.	TGTGCCAGCAGTTTCGGACAGAGCTACGAGCAGTACTTC	CASSFGQSYEQYF
TRBV24-1	TRBJ1-5	few	TRBD1	TGTGCCACCAGTGATCCCCCGAGACAGGGACTAAGGTTTGTGTGCAATCAGCCCCAGCATTTT	CATSDPPRQGLRFVCNQPQHF
TRBV29-1	TRBJ1-1	.	.	TGCAGCGCCGAAAGGGGCACTGAAGCTTTCTTT	CSAERGTEAFF
TRBV5-5	TRBJ2-7	many	TRBD1	TGTGCCAGCAGCTTGCAATGGACAGGGGTAATTTACGAGCAGTACTTC	CASSLQWTGVIYEQYF
TRBV6-5	TRBJ1-1	many	TRBD1	TGTGCCAGCAGTTACTCGCCGGACAGGCCGGCTACTGAAGCTTTCTTT	CASSYSPDRPATEAFF
TRBV9	TRBJ2-3	few	.	TGTGCCAGCAGCGCCTTAAATACAGAGGCAGATACGCAGTATTTT	CASSALNTEADTQYF
TRBV20-1	TRBJ2-3	many	.	TGCAGTGCTGAGGTACAGGGATCGGATACGCAGTATTTT	CSAEVQGSDTQYF
TRBV4-3	TRBJ2-1	.	.	TGCGCCAGCAGCCGCGTATTTCGTAGCGAGGATGAGCAGTTCTTC	CASSRVFRSEDEQFF
TRBV4-1	TRBJ1-1	many	.	TGCGCCAGCAGCCAATCGATTGTAGGGATGAACACTGAAGCTTTCTTT	CASSQSIVGMNTEAFF
TRBV6-5	TRBJ1-6	few	TRBD1	TGTGCCAGCAGTCGACAGGGGTCTGGGTCCTATAATTCACCCCTCCACTTT	CASSRQGSGSYNSPLHF
TRBV7-2	TRBJ1-6	few	TRBD1	TGTGCCAGCAGCTTAAGACAGGGGATTAGCTCCTATAATTCACCCCTCCACTTT	CASSLRQGISSYNSPLHF
TRBV7-9	TRBJ2-2	.	.	TGTGCCAGCAGCAAGTGGGTCGGGACCGAGGTGACCGGGGAGCTGTTTTTT	CASSKWVGTEVTGELFF
TRBV10-3	TRBJ2-6	many	.	TGTGCCATCAGTGCCCTATCAAACAGGTCTGGGGCCAACGTCCTGACTTTC	CAISALSNRSGANVLTF
TRBV29-1	TRBJ2-3	few	TRBD1	TGCAGCGTTGGCGGGACAGGGTTGGGAGATACGCAGTATTTT	CSVGGTGLGDTQYF
TRBV6-5	TRBJ1-2	few	TRBD1	TGTGCCAGCAGTTACTCCCTACAGGGACAGGGCCGCGGCTACACCTTC	CASSYSLQGQGRGYTF
TRBV12-3/TRBV12-4	TRBJ2-4	few	.	TGTGCCAGCAGTTTACCAGGGCAGATCCAAAACATTCAGTACTTC	CASSLPGQIQNIQYF
TRBV18	TRBJ2-5	few	.	TGTGCCAGCTCACCTAACGGAGACCAAGAGACCCAGTACTTC	CASSPNGDQETQYF
TRBV3-1	TRBJ2-3	few	.	TGTGCCAGCAGCCATTATACTTCCTCTGGCACAGATACGCAGTATTTT	CASSHYTSSGTDTQYF
TRBV6-5	TRBJ1-1	many	.	TGTGCCAGCAGTTACGCGTGGACAGCTGAAGCTTTCTTT	CASSYAWTAEAFF
TRBV14	TRBJ2-4	many	TRBD2	TGTGCCAGCAGGCCTAGCGGGGGACCTATTCAGTACTTC	CASRPSGGPIQYF
TRBV20-1	TRBJ1-5	many	.	TGCAGTGCTCCTGTCTCATTCAATCAGCCCCAGCATTTT	CSAPVSFNQPQHF
TRBV2	TRBJ2-7	many	.	TGTGCCAGCAGGCACAGAAGCGCCTACGAGCAGTACTTC	CASRHRSAYEQYF
TRBV6-2/TRBV6-3	TRBJ2-3	.	TRBD2	TGTGCCAGCAGTTACCCAACGTCTTTCCTGACTAGTGGGGGGGATTCTAGCACAGATACGCAGTATTTT	CASSYPTSFLTSGGDSSTDTQYF
TRBV28	TRBJ1-6	.	.	TGTGCCAGCAGTTCTCCTAGTGGATCACCCCTCCACTTT	CASSSPSGSPLHF
TRBV6-1	TRBJ2-3	few	.	TGTGCCAGCAGTCCCCGGCAGGGGGGCTCAGATACGCAGTATTTT	CASSPRQGGSDTQYF
TRBV7-2	TRBJ2-3	many	.	TGTGCCAGCAGCTTGGGACTGGGTGAATCAGATACGCAGTATTTT	CASSLGLGESDTQYF
TRBV20-1	TRBJ1-5	many	.	TGCAGTGCTGGACAGCCCCAGCATTTT	CSAGQPQHF
TRBV2	TRBJ1-5	many	TRBD1	TGTGCCAGCAGTTACGGGACAGGGGGTCTCTATAGCAATCAGCCCCAGCATTTT	CASSYGTGGLYSNQPQHF
TRBV12-3/TRBV12-4	TRBJ1-2	few	.	TGTGCCAGCAGTCACAGGGCTTACACCTTC	CASSHRAYTF
TRBV28	TRBJ1-2	few	.	TGTGCCAGCAGTCAACCGGGTACCACTGGCTATGGCTACACCTTC	CASSQPGTTGYGYTF
TRBV15	TRBJ1-4	few	.	TGTGCCACCAGCAGAGATTGGGGGTATGAAAAACTGTTTTTT	CATSRDWGYEKLFF